The rows below give T cell receptor beta chains drawn from one sample of a study of CD8 T cells in ankylosing spondylitis. TCRdb fed the 5' RACE reads into MiXCR, producing one record per CDR3 protein. The sample has around 150,000 distinct CDR3 sequences, 6% to 8% seen once. The sequencing sample was made of blood, either unsorted or a sorted T cell fraction (not recorded which). Receptor source: a female donor with ankylosing spondylitis or in good health (not recorded which). Both conserved end residues are part of each CDR3. Each record gives: J gene, clone size, D gene, CDR3 length, V gene, CDR3 DNA, CDR3 protein. A D gene is named only where the DNA matches it firmly. For some rows the clone size is stated as once, few or many, or as a class when expanded; others skip it.

TRBJ1-3	many	.	15	TRBV7-2	TGTGCCAGCAGCCTTGTGGGCACGAGGCGAAACACCATATATTTT	CASSLVGTRRNTIYF
TRBJ1-4	many	.	14	TRBV25-1	TGTGCCAGCAGGAATAGGGGAGATAATGAAAAACTGTTTTTT	CASRNRGDNEKLFF
TRBJ2-3	few	TRBD2	15	TRBV20-1	TGCAGTGCCCGGGCCCCTAGCGGGGCGGTAGATACGCAGTATTTT	CSARAPSGAVDTQYF
TRBJ1-6	many	.	13	TRBV7-2	TGTGCTGGGGGGAAATCCTATAATTCACCCCTCCACTTT	CAGGKSYNSPLHF
TRBJ1-2	many	.	14	TRBV7-9	TGTGCCAGCAGTAGAGGCGGTCCTAACTATGGCTACACCTTC	CASSRGGPNYGYTF
TRBJ2-3	many	.	12	TRBV3-1	TGTGCCAGCAGCCGTAGCACAGATACGCAGTATTTT	CASSRSTDTQYF
TRBJ2-7	many	.	14	TRBV18	TGTGCCAGCTCACCCAACGCGGGGTCCTACGAGCAGTACTTC	CASSPNAGSYEQYF
TRBJ1-2	many	.	13	TRBV3-1	TGTGCCAGCAGCCGCGAGGATTCTAGGGGCTACACCTTC	CASSREDSRGYTF
TRBJ1-2	.	.	13	TRBV4-1	TGCGCCAGCAGCCAAGGTCCTCTCAACGGCTACACCTTC	CASSQGPLNGYTF
TRBJ1-1	many	TRBD1	17	TRBV4-2	TGTGCCAGCAGCCAAGAAGGCACAGGGGCGATGAACACTGAAGCTTTCTTT	CASSQEGTGAMNTEAFF
TRBJ1-1	.	.	13	TRBV7-2	TGTGCCAGCAACCCGGGGACGGACACTGAAGCTTTCTTT	CASNPGTDTEAFF
TRBJ1-1	many	.	14	TRBV6-1	TGTGCCAGCAGTGAGGACCAGGGTAACACTGAAGCTTTCTTT	CASSEDQGNTEAFF
TRBJ2-2	few	TRBD1	17	TRBV4-3	TGCGCCAGCAGCCAAGATATCCCGGACAGGGGAATCGGGGAGCTGTTTTTT	CASSQDIPDRGIGELFF
TRBJ2-1	many	.	15	TRBV5-1	TGCGCCAGCAGCTTGGAGAGATTGTGGCGGAGTGAGCAGTTCTTC	CASSLERLWRSEQFF
TRBJ1-6	many	.	12	TRBV5-1	TGCGCCAGCTGTACAGGGAATTCACCCCTCCACTTT	CASCTGNSPLHF
TRBJ2-7	many	TRBD1	14	TRBV7-9	TGTGCCAGCACTGGCCGGGACAGGGGGTACGAGCAGTACTTC	CASTGRDRGYEQYF
TRBJ2-7	many	TRBD1	20	TRBV5-1	TGCGCCAGCAGCCCCCGGTTGGGGGACAGGCTATCTCGGGCATACTACGAGCAGTACTTC	CASSPRLGDRLSRAYYEQYF
TRBJ1-3	many	.	15	TRBV6-5	TGTGCCAGCAGTTACTCTAACGGGCTCGGAAACACCATATATTTT	CASSYSNGLGNTIYF
TRBJ2-6	many	.	16	TRBV5-1	TGCGCCAGCAGCTTGGTGACGGGGCCTGGGGCCAACGTCCTGACTTTC	CASSLVTGPGANVLTF
TRBJ1-2	many	.	13	TRBV20-1	TGCAGTGCTAGAAACAGGGATCTCTTAGGCTACACCTTC	CSARNRDLLGYTF
TRBJ1-1	many	TRBD1	15	TRBV7-3	TGTGCCAGCAGCTTAACGGGACAGGGAGGAACTGAAGCTTTCTTT	CASSLTGQGGTEAFF
TRBJ1-1	many	.	15	TRBV5-1	TGCGCCAGCAGTTGGGGGGGGGCAGAGAACACTGAAGCTTTCTTT	CASSWGGAENTEAFF
TRBJ2-3	many	TRBD2	15	TRBV27	TGTGCCAGCAGTACAGGACTAGCTGGGGGAGATACGCAGTATTTT	CASSTGLAGGDTQYF
TRBJ1-1	many	.	13	TRBV6-6	TGTGCCAGCAGTTCAAAAACTAGGACTGAAGCTTTCTTT	CASSSKTRTEAFF
TRBJ2-1	many	TRBD1	14	TRBV2	TGTGCCAGCAGACGCGACAGGGGGTACAATGAGCAGTTCTTC	CASRRDRGYNEQFF
TRBJ1-1	many	TRBD1	20	TRBV5-7	TGTGCCAGCAGCTCGGGACAGGGGGTTCCCTCTTGGAGCATGAACACTGAAGCTTTCTTT	CASSSGQGVPSWSMNTEAFF
TRBJ2-4	many	TRBD2	16	TRBV28	TGTGCCAGCTGCCTGGTTGCTGGGGGGGGCAAAAACATTCAGTACTTC	CASCLVAGGGKNIQYF
TRBJ1-2	many	.	17	TRBV4-2	TGTGCCAGCAGCCAAGATGATTCGGCCAGGACCAACTATGGCTACACCTTC	CASSQDDSARTNYGYTF
TRBJ2-4	many	TRBD2	20	TRBV18	TGTGCCAGCTCACCGGAACTAGCGGGGGGGCGCGATTGGGCCAAAAACATTCAGTACTTC	CASSPELAGGRDWAKNIQYF
TRBJ2-2	many	.	14	TRBV29-1	TGCAGCGTTTACGGCCCACTGAACACCGGGGAGCTGTTTTTT	CSVYGPLNTGELFF
TRBJ1-5	many	.	13	TRBV7-2	TGTGCCAGCGCGATCGGGGGAAATCAGCCCCAGCATTTT	CASAIGGNQPQHF
TRBJ2-3	many	.	14	TRBV9	TGTGCCAGCAGCGTATCCCAGGGTGGGGATACGCAGTATTTT	CASSVSQGGDTQYF
TRBJ2-7	many	.	14	TRBV3-1	TGTGCCAGCAGCCAAGATTCAGTTCCTTACGAGCAGTACTTC	CASSQDSVPYEQYF
TRBJ2-5	many	.	15	TRBV12-3/TRBV12-4	TGTGCCAGCAGTTTAGCGGCAGGGTGGGAAGAGACCCAGTACTTC	CASSLAAGWEETQYF
TRBJ1-1	many	.	15	TRBV12-3/TRBV12-4	TGTGCCAGCAGTACGGACCCGAGGGGATTCACTGAAGCTTTCTTT	CASSTDPRGFTEAFF
TRBJ2-1	many	.	13	TRBV5-1	TGCGCCAGCAGCTTGTTGAGGGAGGATGAGCAGTTCTTC	CASSLLREDEQFF
TRBJ1-2	many	.	13	TRBV2	TGTGCCAGCAACTCGGGAACTCTTTCAGGCTACACCTTC	CASNSGTLSGYTF
TRBJ1-2	many	.	15	TRBV5-1	TGCGCCAGCAGCTTGAATGTCCAGGGGAGGGATGGCTACACCTTC	CASSLNVQGRDGYTF
TRBJ1-5	few	.	15	TRBV19	TGTGCCAGTAGTATAGAGGCAGTCATCCGTCAGCCCCAGCATTTT	CASSIEAVIRQPQHF
TRBJ2-3	.	.	14	TRBV28	TGTGCCAGCAGTACCATGGGTCGCACAGATACGCAGTATTTT	CASSTMGRTDTQYF
TRBJ2-3	many	TRBD1	14	TRBV12-3/TRBV12-4	TGTGCCAGCAGTTTGCCGGGACAGGGGGATACGCAGTATTTT	CASSLPGQGDTQYF
TRBJ1-5	many	.	14	TRBV20-1	TGCAGTGCTAGAGATGCGCGTGGATCTCAGCCCCAGCATTTT	CSARDARGSQPQHF
TRBJ1-1	many	TRBD1	13	TRBV29-1	TGCAGCGTTGCGGACAGGGGGGACACTGAAGCTTTCTTT	CSVADRGDTEAFF
TRBJ2-5	many	.	12	TRBV20-1	TGCAGTGCTCATACGGGGATGGAGACCCAGTACTTC	CSAHTGMETQYF
TRBJ1-1	many	.	11	TRBV7-9	TGTGCCAGCGAGGGGGACACTGAAGCTTTCTTT	CASEGDTEAFF
TRBJ2-5	many	TRBD2	14	TRBV12-3/TRBV12-4	TGTGCCAGCACCACCCGAGGGACTAGCGGGACCCAGTACTTC	CASTTRGTSGTQYF
TRBJ2-5	many	.	16	TRBV5-6	TGTGCCAGCAGCTTGTTTAAAAATCCCAGCCAAGAGACCCAGTACTTC	CASSLFKNPSQETQYF
TRBJ2-2	many	TRBD2	15	TRBV9	TGTGCCAGCAGGGGACTAGCGGGGAACACCGGGGAGCTGTTTTTT	CASRGLAGNTGELFF
TRBJ2-2	many	TRBD1	16	TRBV5-4	TGTGCCAGCAGCGCCCCTACAGGGGCAAACACCGGGGAGCTGTTTTTT	CASSAPTGANTGELFF
TRBJ1-2	many	.	14	TRBV29-1	TGCAGCGTTGATTTTGGGGGGTACAACTATGGCTACACCTTC	CSVDFGGYNYGYTF
TRBJ2-7	many	.	18	TRBV28	TGTGCCAGCAGACTGTGGCTTCACCTCCGAGTCTTACCTTACGAGCAGTACTTC	CASRLWLHLRVLPYEQYF
TRBJ2-3	many	.	13	TRBV28	TGTGCCAGCACCCTCGGGGGAGCTCGTACGCAGTATTTT	CASTLGGARTQYF
TRBJ2-3	many	.	18	TRBV28	TGTGCCAGCAGTCGTCTTACCCATCGGAGACGGGGCACAGATACGCAGTATTTT	CASSRLTHRRRGTDTQYF
TRBJ1-1	many	TRBD1	15	TRBV4-1	TGCGCCAGCAGCTTGTGGACAGGGGGAGACACTGAAGCTTTCTTT	CASSLWTGGDTEAFF
TRBJ1-1	many	.	14	TRBV5-1	TGCGCCAGCAGCTTGAATGTGGGGGGAACTGAAGCTTTCTTT	CASSLNVGGTEAFF
TRBJ2-2	many	TRBD1	16	TRBV9	TGTGCCAGCAGCAAAGACAGGGTGATAGGCACCGGGGAGCTGTTTTTT	CASSKDRVIGTGELFF
TRBJ2-6	many	TRBD1	20	TRBV11-2	TGTGCCAGCAGCCCTTATCTCAAGGGACAGACTCCCTCTGGGGCCAACGTCCTGACTTTC	CASSPYLKGQTPSGANVLTF
TRBJ1-1	many	.	15	TRBV9	TGTGCCAGCAGCGTAGCAGAAGCCGTGAACACTGAAGCTTTCTTT	CASSVAEAVNTEAFF
TRBJ1-2	.	.	15	TRBV7-9	TGTGCCAGCAGCTTAGGGGGGAGCAGAAACTATGGCTACACCTTC	CASSLGGSRNYGYTF